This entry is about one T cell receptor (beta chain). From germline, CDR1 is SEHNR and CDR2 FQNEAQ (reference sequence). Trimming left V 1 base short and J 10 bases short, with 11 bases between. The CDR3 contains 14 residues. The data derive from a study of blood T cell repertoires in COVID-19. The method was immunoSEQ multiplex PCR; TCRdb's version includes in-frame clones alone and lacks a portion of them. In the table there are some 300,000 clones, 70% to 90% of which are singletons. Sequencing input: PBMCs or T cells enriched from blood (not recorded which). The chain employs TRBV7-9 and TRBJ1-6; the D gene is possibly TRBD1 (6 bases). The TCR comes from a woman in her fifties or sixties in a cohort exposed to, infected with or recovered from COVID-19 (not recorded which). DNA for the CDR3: TGTGCCAGCAGCTTAGGAGACAGGACGTCACCCCTCCACTTT. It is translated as CASSLGDRTSPLHF.